Below, one TCR beta chain is given with its context. What it recognizes is unknown. The data derive from a study of T cells after yellow fever vaccination. Study summary: SMART-Seq v4 Ultra Low Input prepared the low-cell-number fractions.

Study-wide points: One caveat is that FACS-sorted repertoires could contain abundant clonotypes contaminating from the bulk population. Boosting was followed by the reappearance of most primary-vaccination clones (around 95% CD4, around 90% CD8).

A universal primer site and UMIs were added as TCR cDNA was made by 5'RACE template switching. TCRdb processed the 5' RACE reads anew with MiXCR; each CDR3 protein has one entry. This sample yields hundreds of thousands of distinct CDR3 sequences, of which approximately 13% are seen a single time; over 12% belongs to the top ten. The V end was cut by 10 bases, the J end by 5 bases, with 8 bases between. The V gene's germline CDR1 is LNHDA and CDR2 SQIVND (reference sequence). This CDR3 has 11 residues. The clonotype comes from a man aged 30-40 years who received the YFV17D yellow fever vaccine. The sample in question was PBMCs, obtained on the day of the yellow fever booster vaccination. V and J are TRBV19 and TRBJ2-2; maybe TRBD1 (6 bases). The CDR3 sequence: CATTGTGELFF. The CDR3 DNA is TGTGCCACCACAGGGACCGGGGAGCTGTTTTTT.